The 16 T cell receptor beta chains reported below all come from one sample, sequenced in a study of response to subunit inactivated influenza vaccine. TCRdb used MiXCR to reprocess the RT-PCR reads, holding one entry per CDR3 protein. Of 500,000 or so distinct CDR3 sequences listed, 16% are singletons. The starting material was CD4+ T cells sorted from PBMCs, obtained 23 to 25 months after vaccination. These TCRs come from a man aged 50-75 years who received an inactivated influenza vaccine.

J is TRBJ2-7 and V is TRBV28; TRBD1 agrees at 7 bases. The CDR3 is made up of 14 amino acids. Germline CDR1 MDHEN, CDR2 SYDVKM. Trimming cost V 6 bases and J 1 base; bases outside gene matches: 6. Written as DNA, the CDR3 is TGTGCCAGCAGCAGACAGGGCCAATCCTACGAGCAGTACTTC. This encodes CASSRQGQSYEQYF.

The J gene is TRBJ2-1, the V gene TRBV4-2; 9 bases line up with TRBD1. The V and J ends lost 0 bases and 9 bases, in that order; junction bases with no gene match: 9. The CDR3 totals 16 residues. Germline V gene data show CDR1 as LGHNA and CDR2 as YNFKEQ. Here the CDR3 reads CASSQDREAGQGEQFF. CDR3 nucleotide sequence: TGTGCCAGCAGCCAAGATCGGGAAGCGGGACAGGGTGAGCAGTTCTTC.

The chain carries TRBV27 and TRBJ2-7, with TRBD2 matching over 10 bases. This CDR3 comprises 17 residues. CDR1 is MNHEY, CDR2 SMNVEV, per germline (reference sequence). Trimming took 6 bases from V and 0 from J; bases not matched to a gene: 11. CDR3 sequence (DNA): TGTGCCAGCAGGCGAACCCTAGCGGGAGCTTACTCCTACGAGCAGTACTTC. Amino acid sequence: CASRRTLAGAYSYEQYF.

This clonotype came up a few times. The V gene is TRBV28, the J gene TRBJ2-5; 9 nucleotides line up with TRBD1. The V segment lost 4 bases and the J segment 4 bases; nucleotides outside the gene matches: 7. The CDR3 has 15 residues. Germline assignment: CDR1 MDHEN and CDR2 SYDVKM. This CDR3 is CASSSPTGGGETQYF. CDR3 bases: TGTGCCAGCAGTTCCCCGACAGGGGGAGGAGAGACCCAGTACTTC.

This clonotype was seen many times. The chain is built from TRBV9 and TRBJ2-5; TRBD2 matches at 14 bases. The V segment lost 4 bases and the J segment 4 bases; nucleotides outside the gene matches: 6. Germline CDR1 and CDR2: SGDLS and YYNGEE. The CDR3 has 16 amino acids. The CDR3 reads CASSPRLAGGLETQYF. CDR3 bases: TGTGCCAGCAGCCCAAGACTAGCGGGAGGGTTAGAGACCCAGTACTTC.

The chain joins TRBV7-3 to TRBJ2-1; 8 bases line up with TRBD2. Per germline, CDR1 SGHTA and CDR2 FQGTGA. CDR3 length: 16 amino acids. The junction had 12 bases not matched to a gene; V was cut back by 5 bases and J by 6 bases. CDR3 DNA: TGTGCCAGCAGCCCGGAAGCGGGGGTCTGGGGCAATGAGCAGTTCTTC. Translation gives CASSPEAGVWGNEQFF.

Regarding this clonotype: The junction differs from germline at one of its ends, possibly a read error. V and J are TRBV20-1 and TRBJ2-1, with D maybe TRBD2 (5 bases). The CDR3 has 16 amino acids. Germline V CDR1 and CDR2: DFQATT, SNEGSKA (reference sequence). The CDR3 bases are TGCTGTGCTAGGAGAAGAGCGGCCGAGTCCTACAATGAGCAGTTCTTC. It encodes CCARRRAAESYNEQFF.

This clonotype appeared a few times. The CDR3 protein is CASSMRTRADTQYF. The CDR3 DNA reads as TGTGCCAGTAGTATGCGAACCAGGGCAGATACGCAGTATTTT. The chain recombines TRBV19 with TRBJ2-3; D is perhaps TRBD1 (5 bases). This CDR3 has 14 residues. Trimming took off 3 bases at V and 4 bases at J, with 11 bases between the two ends. Germline V gene data show CDR1 as LNHDA and CDR2 as SQIVND (reference sequence).

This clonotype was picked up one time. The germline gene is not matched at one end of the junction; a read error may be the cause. This CDR3 is CVSSFLAGAASYEQYF. CDR3 DNA: TGTGTCAGCAGTTTCCTAGCGGGGGCCGCATCCTACGAGCAGTACTTC. The chain carries TRBV28 and TRBJ2-7, with 10 bases aligning to TRBD2. This CDR3 comprises 16 residues. CDR1 and CDR2 (germline): MDHEN, SYDVKM.

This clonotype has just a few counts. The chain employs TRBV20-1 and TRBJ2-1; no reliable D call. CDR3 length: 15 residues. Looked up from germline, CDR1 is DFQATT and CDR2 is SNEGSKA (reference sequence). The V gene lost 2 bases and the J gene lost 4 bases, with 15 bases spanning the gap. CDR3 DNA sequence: TGCAGTGCTAGACAAGAAACCCACAGTTACAATGAGCAGTTCTTC. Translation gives CSARQETHSYNEQFF.

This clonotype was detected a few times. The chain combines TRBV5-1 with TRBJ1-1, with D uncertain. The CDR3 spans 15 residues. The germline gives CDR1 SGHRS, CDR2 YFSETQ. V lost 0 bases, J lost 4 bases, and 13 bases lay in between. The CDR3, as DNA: TGCGCCAGCAGCTTGGGACCAGATTATGGCACTGAAGCTTTCTTT. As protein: CASSLGPDYGTEAFF.

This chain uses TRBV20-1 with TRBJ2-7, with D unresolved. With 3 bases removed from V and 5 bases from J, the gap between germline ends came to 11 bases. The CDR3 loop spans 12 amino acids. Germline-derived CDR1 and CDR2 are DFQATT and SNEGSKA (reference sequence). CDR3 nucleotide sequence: TGCAGTGCTAGTCCGCTACTTAACGAGCAGTACTTC. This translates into CSASPLLNEQYF.

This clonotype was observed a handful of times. The CDR3 protein is CASSGQGAVGELFF. CDR3 in DNA: TGTGCCAGCAGCGGACAGGGGGCTGTCGGGGAGCTGTTTTTT. This chain uses TRBV25-1 with TRBJ2-2, with TRBD1 identical over 11 bases. The CDR3 runs 14 residues. Germline values: CDR1 MGHDK, CDR2 SYGVNS. The trim removed 6 bases at V and 7 bases at J, leaving 4 bases unmatched.

The CDR3 DNA sequence: TGTGCCAGCAGTAGAACAGGGGGCATGGCTAATGAAAAACTGTTTTTT. As protein: CASSRTGGMANEKLFF. The chain recombines TRBV27 with TRBJ1-4; 9 positions match TRBD1. There are 16 residues in the CDR3. V lost 5 bases and J lost 3; bases outside the gene matches: 7. Per the germline V gene, CDR1 is MNHEY and CDR2 is SMNVEV (reference sequence). Based on the CDR3 plus reference TRBV27 and TRBJ1-4, the full variable domain is EAQVTQNPRYLITVTGKKLTVTCSQNMNHEYMSWYRQDPGLGLRQIYYSMNVEVTDKGDVPEGYKVSRKEKRNFPLILESPSPNQTSLYFCASSRTGGMANEKLFFGSGTQLSVL.

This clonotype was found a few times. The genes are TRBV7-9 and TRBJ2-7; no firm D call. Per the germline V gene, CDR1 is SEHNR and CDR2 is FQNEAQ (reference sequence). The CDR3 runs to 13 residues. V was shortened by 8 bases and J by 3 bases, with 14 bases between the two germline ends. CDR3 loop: CASSIGLNYEQYF. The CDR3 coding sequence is TGTGCCAGCTCAATAGGCCTTAACTACGAGCAGTACTTC.

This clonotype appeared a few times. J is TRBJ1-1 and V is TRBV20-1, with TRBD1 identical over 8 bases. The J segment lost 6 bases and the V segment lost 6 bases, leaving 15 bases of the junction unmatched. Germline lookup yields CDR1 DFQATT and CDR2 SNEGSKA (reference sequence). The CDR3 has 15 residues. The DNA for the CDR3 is TGCAGTGCCAGGACAGGGTCCAACCTAGGACCTGAAGCTTTCTTT. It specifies CSARTGSNLGPEAFF.